The source of this T cell receptor (beta chain) is a study of cytomegalovirus exposure and HLA in healthy donors. Note on this clone: Its target is not known.

Clones were sequenced by immunoSEQ multiplex PCR, and TCRdb holds only the in-frame ones, with some missing. The sample includes around 150,000 clones, 85% to 90% seen only once; the top ten take 4.5% to 7%. The germline CDR1 and CDR2 sequences are SQVTM and ANQGSEA. This CDR3 is 12 amino acids long. V was cut by 7 bases and J by 7 bases, with 16 bases left in between. Findings of the study overall: Most TCR sequences proved rare, with some public TCRs found in many donors.

This receptor was obtained from a woman younger than 45 in good health and CMV-seronegative. Sequencing was carried out using PBMCs. The gene calls are TRBV29-1 and TRBJ1-1; no firm D call. CDR3 sequence reads: CSGTHRSYEAFF. CDR3 DNA: TGCAGCGGTACACATCGTTCGTATGAAGCTTTCTTT.